Below, 12 T cell receptor beta chains from the same sample are listed, as sequenced in a study of shared clonotypes between healthy human individuals. Some clones are missing from TCRdb's copy, which holds only in-frame ones; the method was immunoSEQ multiplex PCR. The sample lists over 850,000 clones, about four fifths occurring once. The sequenced sample was memory CD4+ T cells from PBMCs. Specified subset: CD45RA-negative fraction. Source of these receptors: a man aged 18-30 years in good health. Some clones in this sample may be carry-over from other donors' samples.

V gene TRBV6-1 combines with J gene TRBJ2-1; D gene unclear. Germline values: CDR1 MNHNS, CDR2 SASEGT. The CDR3 extends over 14 amino acids. V lost 2 bases and J lost 8, with 13 bases in between. In DNA, the CDR3 is TGTGCCAGCAGTGAAAACCCTAGTTCCCATGAGCAGTTCTTC. This gives the protein CASSENPSSHEQFF.

The chain uses TRBV7-3 and TRBJ2-1; the match to TRBD2 covers 10 bases. CDR1 and CDR2 from the germline V gene are SGHTA and FQGTGA. The CDR3 is made up of 16 amino acids. V lost 2 bases and J lost 10; bases outside the gene matches: 11. CDR3 protein: CASSLAGLAALGEQFF. The CDR3 nucleotides read TGTGCCAGCAGCTTAGCCGGACTAGCGGCCTTGGGGGAGCAGTTCTTC.

V usage is TRBV19 and J usage is TRBJ1-2; 7 bases line up with TRBD1. V was clipped by 1 base and J by 6 bases; unmatched bases: 5. Germline CDR1 LNHDA, CDR2 SQIVND (reference sequence). The CDR3 loop spans 14 amino acids. The CDR3 sequence: CASSIGTGVNGYTF. The DNA for the CDR3 is TGTGCCAGTAGTATAGGAACAGGGGTCAATGGCTACACCTTC.

The chain uses TRBV11-2 and TRBJ2-3; tentatively, D is TRBD1 or TRBD2 (5 bases each). The germline CDR1 and CDR2 sequences are SGHAT and FQNNGV. CDR3 length equals 15 residues. Between the trimmed V and J ends, which lost 5 bases and 5 bases, there was a span of 17 bases. CDR3: CASSPSGTQGDTQYF. In nucleotides, the CDR3 is TGTGCCAGCAGCCCCTCGGGGACCCAAGGAGATACGCAGTATTTT.

V usage is TRBV18 and J usage is TRBJ1-4, with 7 bases that match TRBD1. The germline CDR1 and CDR2 sequences are KGHSH and LQKENI. This CDR3 has 14 amino acids. Trimming removed 6 bases from V and 3 bases from J; junction bases left unmatched: 4. The DNA of the CDR3 is TGTGCCAGCTCCCCGGGACAGCCTAATGAAAAACTGTTTTTT. This translates into CASSPGQPNEKLFF.

This clone has just one count. This chain connects TRBV7-2 to TRBJ2-7; TRBD2 matches at 7 bases. This CDR3 is built from 15 residues. The junction had 7 bases not matched to a gene; V was cut back by 1 base and J by 4 bases. The germline gives CDR1 SGHTA, CDR2 FQGNSA. The CDR3 reads CASSLDSREFYEQYF. CDR3 DNA sequence: TGTGCCAGCAGCTTAGATTCGCGGGAGTTTTACGAGCAGTACTTC. The whole variable domain, filled in from reference TRBV7-2 and TRBJ2-7, reads GAGVSQSPSNKVTEKGKDVELRCDPISGHTALYWYRQSLGQGLEFLIYFQGNSAPDKSGLPSDRFSAERTGGSVSTLTIQRTQQEDSAVYLCASSLDSREFYEQYFGPGTRLTVT.

DNA for the CDR3: TGTGCCAGCAGCGAGGGGACCTGGGGAGGGGAGACCCAGTACTTC. Translating it yields CASSEGTWGGETQYF. V usage is TRBV9 and J usage is TRBJ2-5, with 7 bases aligning to TRBD2. V lost 3 bases to trimming and J lost 5 bases; unmatched junction nucleotides: 10. The CDR3 is made up of 15 amino acids. CDR1 is SGDLS, CDR2 YYNGEE, per germline. The full variable domain, its missing parts supplied by reference TRBV9 and TRBJ2-5, is DSGVTQTPKHLITATGQRVTLRCSPRSGDLSVYWYQQSLDQGLQFLIQYYNGEERAKGNILERFSAQQFPDLHSELNLSSLELGDSALYFCASSEGTWGGETQYFGPGTRLLVL.

Comment on this clone: The same CDR3 also results from other DNA sequences found in this sample. The chain combines TRBV6-5 with TRBJ2-2, with unresolved D. The CDR3 has 15 amino acids. CDR1 and CDR2 from the germline V gene are MNHEY and SVGAGI. Trimming removed 0 bases from V and 2 bases from J, with 7 bases in between. CDR3 sequence reads: CASSYSGTNTGELFF. For the CDR3, the DNA is TGTGCCAGCAGTTACTCGGGCACCAACACCGGGGAGCTGTTTTTT.

This clone was detected once. This rearrangement joins TRBV7-3 to TRBJ1-1; D might be TRBD1 (5 bases). Trimming removed 5 bases at V and 3 bases at J, with 10 bases between. Per the germline V gene, CDR1 is SGHTA and CDR2 is FQGTGA. The CDR3 runs 13 residues. CDR3 coding DNA: TGTGCCAGCAGCAGACAGAGGGACACTGAAGCTTTCTTT. It translates to CASSRQRDTEAFF.

This chain connects TRBV28 to TRBJ1-5; D unresolved. Germline V gives CDR1 MDHEN, CDR2 SYDVKM. This CDR3 is built from 13 residues. Trimming left V 6 bases short and J 3 bases short, with 9 bases between. The CDR3 loop reads CASRSNHNQPQHF. DNA for the CDR3: TGTGCCAGCAGGTCAAACCACAATCAGCCCCAGCATTTT.

The CDR3 here is CASSRREEGAYGYTF. Written as DNA, the CDR3 is TGTGCCAGCTCGCGACGAGAGGAGGGGGCGTATGGCTACACCTTC. J is TRBJ1-2 and V is TRBV18, with 7 bases identical to TRBD1. CDR3 length equals 15 residues. After removal of 6 bases from V and 5 bases from J, the junction contained 12 bases not matched to a gene. Germline V gene data show CDR1 as KGHSH and CDR2 as LQKENI.

V and J are TRBV7-8 and TRBJ2-3; D is uncertain. Trimming removed 5 bases from V and 0 bases from J, with 12 bases in between. Germline V lookup: CDR1 SGHVS, CDR2 FQNEAQ. The CDR3 has 15 residues. The CDR3 here is CASSRRSTSTDTQYF. The CDR3 DNA follows: TGTGCCAGCAGCCGGCGGTCAACTAGCACAGATACGCAGTATTTT.